Sequencing of this T cell receptor (beta chain) was carried out in a study of CXCR3-negative and CXCR3-positive naive CD8 T cells. UMI-tagged TRB cDNA libraries were built via 5' RACE. With the 5' RACE reads reprocessed, TCRdb shows one record per CDR3 protein and no DNA. This sample carries roughly 89,000 distinct CDR3 sequences, with roughly 0.99% going to the ten biggest clones. Study-wide results and limits: The study inferred TCR strength from TRB CDR3 properties and found comparable surface CD5 between naive subsets. Researchers report CXCR3 expression partially decreased after cryopreservation, with fresh PBMCs used in most assays.

The CDR3 extends over 15 amino acids. CDR1 and CDR2 (germline): MNHEY, SVGEGT. About this clonotype itself: The antigen is not known.

The sequencing sample was made of naive CXCR3- CD8+ T cells from blood. Subset: CD45RO-CCR7+CD27+CD95- naive CD8+ T cells lacking CXCR3 (TNR3-). The receptor's source is a human donor in good health. Some clones in this sample may be carry-over from other donors' samples. The chain carries TRBV6-2 or TRBV6-3 and TRBJ2-1; TCRdb's D gene call, TRBD1, goes unchecked for lack of DNA. The CDR3 region is CASSYSNGGYNEQFF.